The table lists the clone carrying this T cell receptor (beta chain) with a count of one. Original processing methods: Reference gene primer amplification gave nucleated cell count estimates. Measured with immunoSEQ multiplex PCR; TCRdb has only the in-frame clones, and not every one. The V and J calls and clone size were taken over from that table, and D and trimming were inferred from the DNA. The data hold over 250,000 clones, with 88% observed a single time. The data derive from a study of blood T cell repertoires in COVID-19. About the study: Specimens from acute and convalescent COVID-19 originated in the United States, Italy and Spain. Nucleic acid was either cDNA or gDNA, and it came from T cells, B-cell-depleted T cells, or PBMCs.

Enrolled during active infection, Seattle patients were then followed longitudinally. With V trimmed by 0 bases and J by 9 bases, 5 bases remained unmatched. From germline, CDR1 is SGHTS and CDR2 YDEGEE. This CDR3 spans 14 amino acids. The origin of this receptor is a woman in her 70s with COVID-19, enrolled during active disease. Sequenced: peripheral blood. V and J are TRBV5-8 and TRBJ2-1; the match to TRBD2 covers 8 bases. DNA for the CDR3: TGTGCCAGCAGCTTGGCCTCCCTAGCGGGTGAGCAGTTCTTC. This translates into CASSLASLAGEQFF.